The next 18 T cell receptor beta chains were all read from a single sample in a study of T cell changes during pregnancy in multiple sclerosis. The assay was immunoSEQ multiplex PCR, and TCRdb's table has in-frame clones only and misses some. This repertoire shows about 40,000 clones, 89% found once; its top ten account for roughly 0.5%. Sequencing used CD4+ T cells from peripheral blood mononuclear cells, obtained in the first trimester of pregnancy. The source is a female donor with multiple sclerosis, enrolled in a pregnancy study.

The chain carries TRBV9 and TRBJ2-7; 7 nucleotides match TRBD1. J was trimmed by 1 base and V by 2 bases; bases with no gene match: 12. Germline assignment: CDR1 SGDLS and CDR2 YYNGEE. The CDR3 has 17 residues. In nucleotides, the CDR3 is TGTGCCAGCAGCGTGGATACCGGGACAGAGCATTCCTACGAGCAGTACTTC. Protein: CASSVDTGTEHSYEQYF. The variable domain in full, completed from reference TRBV9 and TRBJ2-7, reads DSGVTQTPKHLITATGQRVTLRCSPRSGDLSVYWYQQSLDQGLQFLIQYYNGEERAKGNILERFSAQQFPDLHSELNLSSLELGDSALYFCASSVDTGTEHSYEQYFGPGTRLTVT.

The chain is built from TRBV6-5 and TRBJ1-4, with D unresolved. There are 13 residues in the CDR3. CDR1 is MNHEY and CDR2 is SVGAGI in the germline V gene. V shed 6 bases and J shed 5 bases, with 10 bases lying between them. The CDR3 here is CASRATGNEKLFF. As DNA, the CDR3 is TGTGCCAGCAGGGCGACGGGGAATGAAAAACTGTTTTTT.

The chain has TRBV5-1 and TRBJ2-5; TRBD2 aligns across 13 bases. J was trimmed by 3 bases and V by 2 bases; bases with no gene match: 7. The CDR3 length is 17 residues. CDR1 SGHRS and CDR2 YFSETQ come from the germline V gene. The CDR3 DNA reads TGCGCCAGCAGCTTCCGACTAGCGGGGGGACAAGAAGAGACCCAGTACTTC. It is translated as CASSFRLAGGQEETQYF.

V and J are TRBV29-1 and TRBJ1-2; the match to TRBD1 covers 8 bases. After removal of 7 bases from V and 4 bases from J, the junction contained 8 bases not matched to a gene. Germline V CDR1 and CDR2: SQVTM, ANQGSEA. The CDR3 contains 13 residues. CDR3 amino acids: CSAASTGGYGYTF. The CDR3 DNA is TGCAGCGCGGCGTCTACAGGGGGCTATGGCTACACCTTC.

In its sample, this clone was seen once. V is TRBV18 and J is TRBJ2-7, with 11 bases identical to TRBD1. Looked up from germline, CDR1 is KGHSH and CDR2 is LQKENI. The ends lost 5 bases at V and 2 bases at J; junction bases unmatched: 5. The CDR3 covers 15 residues. CDR3 nucleotide sequence: TGTGCCAGCTCATCAGGGACAGGGGGAACCTACGAGCAGTACTTC. It translates to CASSSGTGGTYEQYF.

This sequence joins TRBV5-1 and TRBJ1-1; the D gene is possibly TRBD1 (6 bases). From germline, CDR1 is SGHRS and CDR2 YFSETQ. This CDR3 region has 14 residues. The V and J ends lost 4 bases and 0 bases respectively, with 10 bases between them. CDR3 bases: TGCGCCAGCAGCGGTGGACAGCTGAACACTGAAGCTTTCTTT. It yields the protein CASSGGQLNTEAFF.

The chain is built from TRBV6-1 and TRBJ1-2, with 7 bases fitting TRBD1. V shed 5 bases, J shed 2 bases, and the junction held 5 bases outside the gene matches. The CDR3 contains 14 residues. Germline V CDR1 and CDR2: MNHNS, SASEGT. CDR3 in amino acids: CASSTPGQNYGYTF. The CDR3 DNA reads as TGTGCCAGCAGTACCCCGGGACAGAACTATGGCTACACCTTC.

V and J are TRBV28 and TRBJ2-2; the match to TRBD2 covers 8 bases. Germline V gene lookup returns CDR1 MDHEN and CDR2 SYDVKM. This CDR3 is 15 amino acids long. V shed 2 bases, J shed 5 bases, and the junction held 4 bases outside the gene matches. The CDR3 region has the DNA TGTGCCAGCAGTTTAGCGGGGGGTCAAACCGGGGAGCTGTTTTTT. Its translation: CASSLAGGQTGELFF.

V is TRBV9 and J is TRBJ2-7; D might be TRBD1 (5 bases). CDR3 length: 15 amino acids. Deletions cut 0 bases from V and 4 bases from J, with 14 bases between. Germline V gene data show CDR1 as SGDLS and CDR2 as YYNGEE. The CDR3 spells CASSVAGDRIYEQYF. CDR3 DNA: TGTGCCAGCAGCGTAGCAGGTGACAGAATATACGAGCAGTACTTC.

CDR3: CASSPRPGYNEQFF. In nucleotides, the CDR3 is TGTGCCAGCAGTCCGAGGCCCGGGTACAATGAGCAGTTCTTC. The genes are TRBV28 and TRBJ2-1; D gene uncertain. From germline, CDR1 is MDHEN and CDR2 SYDVKM. Trimming pared 5 bases from V and 4 bases from J, leaving 12 bases between. This CDR3 is 14 amino acids long.

The CDR3 here is CASSSAQDWDNEQFF. The CDR3, as DNA: TGTGCCAGCAGCTCCGCGCAGGACTGGGACAATGAGCAGTTCTTC. V is TRBV9 and J is TRBJ2-1; perhaps TRBD2 as D (5 bases). V lost 4 bases and J lost 5, with 16 bases in between. CDR3 size: 15 residues. Germline CDR1 reads SGDLS; CDR2 reads YYNGEE.

The gene calls are TRBV11-2 and TRBJ2-1, with 7 positions matching TRBD2. Germline V gene sequence: CDR1 SGHAT, CDR2 FQNNGV. Unmatched junction bases numbered 8, after V lost 3 bases and J lost 6 bases. This CDR3 spans 15 amino acids. CDR3 amino acids: CASSLAGLKGNEQFF. CDR3 nucleotide sequence: TGTGCCAGCAGCTTGGCGGGACTAAAGGGCAATGAGCAGTTCTTC.

The J gene is TRBJ1-1, the V gene TRBV6-6; maybe TRBD1 (5 bases). This CDR3 has 12 residues. The V end lost 8 bases, the J end lost 5 bases, and 12 bases lay between the germline ends. CDR1 and CDR2 (germline): MNHNY, SVGAGI (reference sequence). CDR3 nucleotide sequence: TGTGCCAGCGGTGGGGGGAGAACTGAAGCTTTCTTT. Translating it yields CASGGGRTEAFF.

Comments on this clone: It is likely a read error, because the conserved phenylalanine at the end of the CDR3 is missing. Because the CDR3's place on the DNA is in doubt, the DNA is left out and the CDR3 is given as listed by TCRdb. V and J are TRBV5-5 and TRBJ1-1; the table assigns TRBD1, which was not confirmed against the DNA. The CDR3 is 14 residues long, counting both termini. Germline V gene sequence: CDR1 SGHKS, CDR2 YYEKEE (reference sequence). The CDR3 spells CASSLGKSRDRPGL.

The V and J genes are TRBV6-4 and TRBJ2-2; TRBD2 might be the D (5 bases). This CDR3 spans 14 amino acids. The ends were cut back, 6 bases at V and 1 base at J, with 9 bases in the middle. Germline CDR1 MRHNA, CDR2 SNTAGT. The CDR3 DNA reads TGTGCCAGCAGAATCGGGGTGAACACCGGGGAGCTGTTTTTT. This translates into CASRIGVNTGELFF.

The chain employs TRBV19 and TRBJ1-6; tentatively, D is TRBD1 (5 bases). Trimming removed 6 bases at V and 5 bases at J, with 14 bases between. The length of the CDR3 is 15 residues. The germline CDR1 and CDR2 sequences are LNHDA and SQIVND (reference sequence). In nucleotides, the CDR3 is TGTGCCAGTAGCGTCAATAGGGGTAATAATTCACCCCTCCACTTT. It codes for CASSVNRGNNSPLHF.

This chain uses TRBV18 with TRBJ2-3; D is possibly TRBD1 (6 bases). Trimming left V 6 bases short and J 0 bases short, with 10 bases between. This CDR3 has 14 amino acids. Per the germline V gene, CDR1 is KGHSH and CDR2 is LQKENI. This CDR3 is CASSRTDSTDTQYF. For the CDR3, the DNA is TGTGCCAGCTCCCGGACAGATAGCACAGATACGCAGTATTTT.

This clone has more than one count but fewer than ten. The rearrangement uses TRBV11-2 and TRBJ2-1; 9 nucleotides match TRBD2. The CDR3 consists of 18 residues. Germline V gene lookup returns CDR1 SGHAT and CDR2 FQNNGV. V dropped 0 bases and J dropped 7; count of bases not matched to a gene: 13. This chain's CDR3 is CASSLDLGGGREVNEQFF. The DNA of the CDR3 is TGTGCCAGCAGCTTAGATCTCGGGGGCGGGAGGGAAGTAAATGAGCAGTTCTTC.